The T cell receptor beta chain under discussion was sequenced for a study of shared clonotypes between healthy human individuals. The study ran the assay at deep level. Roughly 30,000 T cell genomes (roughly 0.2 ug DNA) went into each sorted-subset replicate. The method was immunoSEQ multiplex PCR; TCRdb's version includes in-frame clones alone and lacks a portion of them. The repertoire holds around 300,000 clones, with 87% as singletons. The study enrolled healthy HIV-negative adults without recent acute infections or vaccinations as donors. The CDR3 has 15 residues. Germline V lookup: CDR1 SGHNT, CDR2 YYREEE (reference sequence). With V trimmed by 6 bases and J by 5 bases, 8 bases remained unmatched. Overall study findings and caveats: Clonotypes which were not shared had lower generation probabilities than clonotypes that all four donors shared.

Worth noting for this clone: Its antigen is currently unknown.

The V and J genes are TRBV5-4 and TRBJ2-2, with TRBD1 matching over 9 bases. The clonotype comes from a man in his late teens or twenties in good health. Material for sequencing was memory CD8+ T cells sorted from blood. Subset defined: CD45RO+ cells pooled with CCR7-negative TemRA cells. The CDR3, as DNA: TGTGCCAGCACCCTACAGGGGGCGGGTACCGGGGAGCTGTTTTTT. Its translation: CASTLQGAGTGELFF.